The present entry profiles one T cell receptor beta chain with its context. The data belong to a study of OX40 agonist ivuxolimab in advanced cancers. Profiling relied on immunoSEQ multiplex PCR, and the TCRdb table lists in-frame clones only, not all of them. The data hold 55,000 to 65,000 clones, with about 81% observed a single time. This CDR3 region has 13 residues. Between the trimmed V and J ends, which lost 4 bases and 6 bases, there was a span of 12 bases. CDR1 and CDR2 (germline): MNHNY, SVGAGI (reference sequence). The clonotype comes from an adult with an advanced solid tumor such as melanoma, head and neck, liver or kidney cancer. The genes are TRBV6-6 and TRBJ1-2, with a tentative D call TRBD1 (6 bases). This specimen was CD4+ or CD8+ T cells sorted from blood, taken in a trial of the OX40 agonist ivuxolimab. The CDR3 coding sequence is TGTGCCAGCAGTTCAACAGGGCAAAATGGCTACACCTTC. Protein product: CASSSTGQNGYTF.